Below are 11 T cell receptor beta chains sequenced from a single sample in a study of blood T cell repertoires in COVID-19. Profiled with immunoSEQ multiplex PCR; TCRdb holds only in-frame clones, not every one. The sample shows about 300,000 clones, 85% of them seen only once. Sequenced sample: PBMCs or T cells enriched from blood (not recorded which). Receptors originate from a woman between 25 and 40 years old who had been exposed to COVID-19.

The rearrangement joins TRBV9 to TRBJ2-2; no firm D call. Deletions cut 0 bases from V and 5 bases from J, with 8 bases between. CDR1 is SGDLS, CDR2 YYNGEE, per germline. The CDR3 runs 14 residues. The CDR3 DNA follows: TGTGCCAGCAGCGTAGAACCGACTACCGGGGAGCTGTTTTTT. It encodes CASSVEPTTGELFF.

The CDR3 is CASSIDGGKDTQYF. The CDR3, as DNA: TGTGCCAGTAGTATAGATGGAGGGAAAGATACGCAGTATTTT. The chain is built from TRBV19 and TRBJ2-3, with D perhaps TRBD2 (6 bases). V was cut by 0 bases and J by 5 bases, with 9 bases left in between. Germline V gene lookup returns CDR1 LNHDA and CDR2 SQIVND (reference sequence). The CDR3 is 14 amino acids.

This clone was detected a few times. The V gene is TRBV30, the J gene TRBJ1-4; D might be TRBD1 (5 bases). CDR1 and CDR2 from the germline V gene are GTSNPN and SVGIG (reference sequence). V dropped 4 bases and J dropped 2 bases, with 14 bases sitting between them. The CDR3 extends over 15 amino acids. The CDR3 DNA reads as TGTGCCTGGACCCCAGGGTTGCAGACTAATGAAAAACTGTTTTTT. It yields the protein CAWTPGLQTNEKLFF.

V is TRBV3-1 (or the pseudogene TRBV3-2) and J is TRBJ1-4; D unclear. The CDR3 has 16 amino acids. V dropped 3 bases and J dropped 0 bases, with 11 bases sitting between them. Germline CDR1 is LGHDT and CDR2 is YNNKEL (reference sequence). For the CDR3, the DNA is TGTGCCAGCAGCCACGACATCTTTACAACTAATGAAAAACTGTTTTTT. This codes for CASSHDIFTTNEKLFF.

This chain uses TRBV27 with TRBJ1-2; D may be TRBD1 (6 bases). The CDR3 has 18 residues. Germline CDR1 MNHEY, CDR2 SMNVEV (reference sequence). Between the trimmed V and J ends, which lost 3 bases and 4 bases, there was a span of 24 bases. CDR3 sequence reads: CASSFSFRNRDIRYGYTF. The CDR3 DNA reads TGTGCCAGCAGTTTCTCATTTCGTAACAGGGATATTCGCTATGGCTACACCTTC.

V is TRBV29-1 and J is TRBJ1-2, with D possibly being TRBD1 (5 bases). In germline, CDR1 is SQVTM, CDR2 ANQGSEA. This CDR3 contains 13 residues. Trimming left V 2 bases short and J 5 bases short, with 12 bases between. DNA of the CDR3: TGCAGCGTTGAAAGGGGCGTAGAGTATGGCTACACCTTC. It encodes CSVERGVEYGYTF. Together with reference TRBV29-1 and TRBJ1-2, the CDR3 gives the full variable domain: SAVISQKPSRDICQRGTSLTIQCQVDSQVTMMFWYRQQPGQSLTLIATANQGSEATYESGFVIDKFPISRPNLTFSTLTVSNMSPEDSSIYLCSVERGVEYGYTFGSGTRLTVV.

The V and J genes are TRBV5-1 and TRBJ2-1; 9 nucleotides line up with TRBD2. Germline V gene lookup returns CDR1 SGHRS and CDR2 YFSETQ. The CDR3 totals 15 residues. V lost 0 bases and J lost 7; bases outside the gene matches: 5. DNA for the CDR3: TGCGCCAGCAGCTTGGAGGTAGCGGGAGTTAATGAGCAGTTCTTC. Its protein is CASSLEVAGVNEQFF.

A single count supports this clone. The gene calls are TRBV30 and TRBJ2-7; a possible D gene is TRBD2 (7 bases). V was clipped by 1 base and J by 7 bases, with 11 bases between them. Germline CDR1 reads GTSNPN; CDR2 reads SVGIG (reference sequence). This CDR3 has 12 residues. CDR3 sequence reads: CAWSEQGLEQYF. CDR3 bases: TGTGCCTGGAGTGAACAGGGACTAGAGCAGTACTTC.

J is TRBJ1-1 and V is TRBV29-1, with TRBD1 as a possible D gene (6 bases). Germline CDR1 SQVTM, CDR2 ANQGSEA. The CDR3 runs 12 residues. The V end was cut by 3 bases, the J end by 5 bases, with 10 bases between. The CDR3: CSVDRGGTEAFF. In nucleotides, the CDR3 is TGCAGCGTTGATAGGGGGGGAACTGAAGCTTTCTTT.

The rearrangement uses TRBV12-3 or TRBV12-4 and TRBJ2-7, with 7 bases that match TRBD1. After removal of 6 bases from V and 0 bases from J, the junction contained 2 bases not matched to a gene. The CDR3 is made up of 13 amino acids. The DNA of the CDR3 is TGTGCCAGCAGAGGGGACAGCTCCTACGAGCAGTACTTC. As protein: CASRGDSSYEQYF.

J is TRBJ2-1 and V is TRBV4-3, with 13 bases aligning to TRBD2. CDR3 length: 17 residues. J was trimmed by 6 bases and V by 0 bases; bases with no gene match: 5. The V gene's germline CDR1 is LGHNA and CDR2 YSLEER. As DNA, the CDR3 is TGCGCCAGCAGCCAAGATCCCGGACTAGCGGGGGCCAATGAGCAGTTCTTC. Its translation: CASSQDPGLAGANEQFF.